A selection of T cell receptor beta chains follows, all from one sample in a study of T cell responses to AZD1222 COVID-19 vaccine. The assay was immunoSEQ multiplex PCR, and TCRdb's table has in-frame clones only and misses some. This repertoire shows 90,000 to 120,000 clones, 87% found once; its top ten account for approximately 4.8%. The specimen was peripheral blood, collected 28 days after the second AZD1222 dose. Source of these receptors: an adult who received the AZD1222 COVID-19 vaccine. CDR3s leave out the opening cysteine and the closing phenylalanine or tryptophan.

V gene | CDR3 protein
TRBV4-1 | ASSTYRGGAPLYPQH
TRBV27 | ATPRGAWDTQY
TRBV5-1 | ASRETDYGYT
TRBV6-2/TRBV6-3 | ASSYLVTAGNTIY
TRBV5-1 | ASSLGGLAPTDTQY
TRBV6-5 | ASSSGQGTGELF
TRBV7-6 | ASSQDRGNTEAF
TRBV5-1 | ASSLSGGGTDTQY
TRBV19 | ASSPPGNMNTEAF
TRBV19 | ASSPPGQGAADTQY
TRBV6-2/TRBV6-3 | ASSSPGLAKAQY
TRBV7-8 | ASSPQRGLGYEQY
TRBV12-3/TRBV12-4 | ASSLQSYEQY